This T cell receptor (beta chain) was observed in a study of shared T cell receptors in the human thymus. Sequenced by immunoSEQ multiplex PCR; TCRdb stores in-frame clones only, minus some. The sample records 55,000 to 80,000 clones, 90% to 95% being singletons. Germline lookup yields CDR1 SGDLS and CDR2 YYNGEE. Trimming cost V 4 bases and J 2 bases, with 2 bases left between them. This CDR3 spans 11 amino acids. The receptor was derived from a human donor. Specimen: thymocytes. This sequence joins TRBV9 and TRBJ2-3; D is unresolved. The DNA of the CDR3 is TGTGCCAGCAGCCACACAGATACGCAGTATTTT. This codes for CASSHTDTQYF.